This T cell receptor beta chain originates from a study of cytomegalovirus exposure and HLA in healthy donors. Repertoires were generated with immunoSEQ multiplex PCR, while TCRdb's copy carries only in-frame clones and drops some. The sample has more than 90,000 clones, roughly 83% seen once. The CDR3 runs 14 residues. Germline V gene data show CDR1 as WNHNN and CDR2 as SYGVQD (reference sequence). Trimming cost V 5 bases and J 5 bases, with 13 bases left between them. About this clone itself: Its antigen is still unknown.

General study findings and limits: With high specificity and sensitivity, the classifier reportedly diagnosed cytomegalovirus status. In a later analysis, first-cohort TCR clusters were found to tend to co-occur in the 90 to 150 validation repertoires.

V gene TRBV10-1 combines with J gene TRBJ2-1, with D perhaps matching TRBD2 (5 bases). This clonotype was obtained from a young man in good health and CMV-seronegative. Sequences were obtained from PBMCs. CDR3 sequence: CASSRSGRDNEQFF. The CDR3 DNA sequence: TGCGCCAGCAGTCGAAGCGGTAGGGACAATGAGCAGTTCTTC.